The clone carrying this TCR beta chain was recorded only once. Its target is not known. Primers used in a second PCR of about 7 to 11 cycles were a sample-barcoded 5' primer and a J-beta primer mix. TCRdb reprocessed the 5' RACE reads via MiXCR and lists one record per CDR3 protein. Altogether 910,000 or so distinct CDR3 sequences are present, approximately 50% being singletons, with the ten largest covering about a fifth. This sample is drawn from a study of blood T cells in healthy people across ages. There are 15 residues in the CDR3. Germline V gene data show CDR1 as SGHTA and CDR2 as FQGNSA. Trimming removed 4 bases from V and 13 bases from J, with 23 bases in between. Study conclusions and caveats: Per million T cells, TCR beta diversity dropped about linearly as age rose. Among long-lived donors, naive CD4+ cells were more numerous and diversity higher than in aged donors. Diversity estimated from one million T cells was considered an underestimate.

Sample: blood. The clonotype originates from an older woman in good health. The rearrangement links TRBV7-2 to TRBJ2-1; D might be TRBD1 or TRBD2, each matching 5 bases. CDR3 sequence: CASSSGPWAEETQFF. The CDR3 coding sequence is TGTGCCAGCAGCTCGGGACCTTGGGCGGAGGAGACCCAGTTCTTC.